Listed below are T cell receptor beta chains from one sample, sequenced in a study of blood T cell repertoires in COVID-19. Sequenced by immunoSEQ multiplex PCR; TCRdb stores in-frame clones only, minus some. The table lists 350,000 to 400,000 clones, over 75% of them singletons. The sequencing sample was made of PBMCs or T cells enriched from blood (not recorded which). Receptor source: a man aged 40-50 years in a cohort exposed to, infected with or recovered from COVID-19 (not recorded which). Each CDR3 is given with its conserved first and last residue. A D gene is named only where the DNA matches it firmly. Only some rows state a clone size, as once, few, many or a class for expanded clones.

size: .; V: TRBV10-3; J: TRBJ2-2; D: TRBD2; CDR3: CATSPGLAGELFF; DNA: TGTGCCACCTCTCCCGGACTAGCTGGGGAGCTGTTTTTT
size: .; V: TRBV3-1/TRBV3-2; J: TRBJ1-2; D: .; CDR3: CASSPRQADGYTF; DNA: TGTGCCAGCAGCCCACGACAGGCCGATGGCTACACCTTC
size: few; V: TRBV3-1/TRBV3-2; J: TRBJ1-2; D: .; CDR3: CASSPWGQGGYGYTF; DNA: TGTGCCAGCAGCCCTTGGGGCCAGGGAGGCTATGGCTACACCTTC
size: .; V: TRBV15; J: TRBJ1-2; D: .; CDR3: CATSRDLRRESGYTF; DNA: TGTGCCACCAGCAGAGATCTTCGGCGGGAATCCGGCTACACCTTC
size: .; V: TRBV11-1; J: TRBJ1-5; D: .; CDR3: CASSLGLNQPQHF; DNA: TGTGCCAGCAGCTTAGGGCTGAATCAGCCCCAGCATTTT
size: .; V: TRBV5-1; J: TRBJ1-2; D: .; CDR3: CASSEQGFGDYGYTF; DNA: TGCGCCAGCAGTGAACAGGGATTCGGTGACTATGGCTACACCTTC
size: .; V: TRBV30; J: TRBJ1-2; D: .; CDR3: CAWSIPGTPYGYTF; DNA: TGTGCCTGGAGTATCCCCGGGACACCCTATGGCTACACCTTC
size: .; V: TRBV19; J: TRBJ2-5; D: TRBD2; CDR3: CASSREGGTSGSIGETQYF; DNA: TGTGCCAGTAGTAGAGAGGGCGGGACTAGCGGGAGTATCGGAGAGACCCAGTACTTC
size: once; V: TRBV28; J: TRBJ1-5; D: .; CDR3: CASRGTLGSNQPQHF; DNA: TGTGCCAGCAGGGGGACTCTAGGGTCCAATCAGCCCCAGCATTTT
size: .; V: TRBV5-1; J: TRBJ2-5; D: TRBD2; CDR3: CASSISSGPQETQYF; DNA: TGCGCCAGCAGCATCTCTAGCGGGCCTCAAGAGACCCAGTACTTC
size: .; V: TRBV19; J: TRBJ1-3; D: .; CDR3: CASLSYSGNTIYF; DNA: TGTGCCAGCCTGTCTTACTCTGGAAACACCATATATTTT
size: .; V: TRBV7-6; J: TRBJ1-6; D: TRBD1; CDR3: CASSSGTGWRNSPLHF; DNA: TGTGCCAGCAGCTCCGGGACAGGGTGGCGTAATTCACCCCTCCACTTT
size: .; V: TRBV27; J: TRBJ2-1; D: TRBD2; CDR3: CASSFLGTSGYNEQFF; DNA: TGTGCCAGCAGTTTCCTCGGGACTAGCGGCTACAATGAGCAGTTCTTC
size: .; V: TRBV19; J: TRBJ1-5; D: .; CDR3: CASSIRGQSGQPQHF; DNA: TGTGCCAGTAGTATTCGCGGACAGTCAGGTCAGCCCCAGCATTTT
size: few; V: TRBV9; J: TRBJ2-2; D: .; CDR3: CASSGAGPGELFF; DNA: TGTGCCAGCAGCGGAGCAGGGCCCGGGGAGCTGTTTTTT
size: .; V: TRBV27; J: TRBJ2-2; D: TRBD2; CDR3: CASGSDSGPANTGELFF; DNA: TGTGCCAGCGGTTCCGATAGCGGGCCTGCGAACACCGGGGAGCTGTTTTTT
size: .; V: TRBV7-9; J: TRBJ2-1; D: TRBD2; CDR3: CASSPGTSGRDYNEQFF; DNA: TGTGCCAGCAGCCCAGGGACTAGCGGGAGGGATTACAATGAGCAGTTCTTC
size: .; V: TRBV6-5; J: TRBJ2-1; D: .; CDR3: CASRPTLTSYNEQFF; DNA: TGTGCCAGCAGACCTACCCTAACCTCCTACAATGAGCAGTTCTTC
size: .; V: TRBV27; J: TRBJ2-4; D: TRBD2; CDR3: CAACGRQAKNIQYF; DNA: TGTGCCGCTTGCGGGAGGCAAGCCAAAAACATTCAGTACTTC
size: .; V: TRBV25-1; J: TRBJ2-3; D: TRBD2; CDR3: CASSVLAERRDTQYF; DNA: TGTGCCAGCAGTGTACTAGCGGAGAGGAGAGATACGCAGTATTTT
size: .; V: TRBV11-2; J: TRBJ2-7; D: .; CDR3: CASSLVRLVSYEQYF; DNA: TGTGCCAGCAGCTTAGTTCGTCTAGTCTCCTACGAGCAGTACTTC
size: .; V: TRBV7-9; J: TRBJ2-7; D: .; CDR3: CASSLVQASSYEQYF; DNA: TGTGCCAGCAGCTTAGTACAGGCGAGCTCCTACGAGCAGTACTTC
size: few; V: TRBV5-1; J: TRBJ2-7; D: TRBD2; CDR3: CASSFGLAGGIYEQYF; DNA: TGCGCCAGCAGCTTTGGACTAGCGGGAGGGATCTACGAGCAGTACTTC
size: few; V: TRBV5-1; J: TRBJ2-5; D: .; CDR3: CASSLFGSQETQYF; DNA: TGCGCCAGCAGCTTGTTCGGGTCGCAGGAGACCCAGTACTTC
size: .; V: TRBV7-2; J: TRBJ2-7; D: TRBD2; CDR3: CASSFLTSATYEQYF; DNA: TGTGCCAGCAGCTTTCTGACTAGCGCCACCTACGAGCAGTACTTC
size: .; V: TRBV10-3; J: TRBJ1-4; D: .; CDR3: CAISERGQGGEKLFF; DNA: TGTGCCATCAGTGAAAGAGGCCAGGGAGGTGAAAAACTGTTTTTT
size: .; V: TRBV4-1; J: TRBJ2-5; D: TRBD2; CDR3: CASSQTSGRVETQYF; DNA: TGCGCCAGCAGCCAGACTAGCGGGAGAGTAGAGACCCAGTACTTC
size: .; V: TRBV5-4; J: TRBJ1-1; D: TRBD1; CDR3: CASSPGGTVNTEAFF; DNA: TGTGCCAGCAGCCCCGGCGGGACAGTGAACACTGAAGCTTTCTTT
size: .; V: TRBV18; J: TRBJ2-7; D: TRBD2; CDR3: CASSPPGVAGDAEQYF; DNA: TGTGCCAGCTCACCTCCGGGGGTAGCGGGAGACGCCGAGCAGTACTTC
size: .; V: TRBV5-6; J: TRBJ1-1; D: .; CDR3: CASRAGKSTEAFF; DNA: TGTGCCAGCAGGGCAGGGAAGTCCACTGAAGCTTTCTTT
size: .; V: TRBV4-1; J: TRBJ1-2; D: .; CDR3: CASSPYGGIDYGYTF; DNA: TGCGCCAGCAGCCCTTACGGGGGGATTGACTATGGCTACACCTTC
size: .; V: TRBV18; J: TRBJ1-4; D: TRBD1; CDR3: CASSEQGANEKLFF; DNA: TGTGCCAGCTCCGAACAGGGGGCAAATGAAAAACTGTTTTTT
size: once; V: TRBV9; J: TRBJ2-2; D: TRBD2; CDR3: CASKPSGRSNTGELFF; DNA: TGTGCCAGCAAGCCTAGCGGGAGATCGAACACCGGGGAGCTGTTTTTT
size: .; V: TRBV7-9; J: TRBJ1-4; D: .; CDR3: CASSDQGGHNEKLFF; DNA: TGTGCCAGCAGCGATCAGGGAGGGCATAATGAAAAACTGTTTTTT
size: .; V: TRBV15; J: TRBJ1-1; D: .; CDR3: CATSREAGQAFF; DNA: TGTGCCACCAGCAGAGAAGCAGGGCAAGCTTTCTTT
size: .; V: TRBV25-1; J: TRBJ1-5; D: TRBD1; CDR3: CASSGGQVGQPQHF; DNA: TGTGCCAGCAGTGGAGGACAGGTCGGACAGCCCCAGCATTTT
size: .; V: TRBV5-5; J: TRBJ1-2; D: .; CDR3: CASSLAGETGYTF; DNA: TGTGCCAGCAGCTTGGCCGGAGAAACCGGCTACACCTTC
size: .; V: TRBV6-6; J: TRBJ2-3; D: .; CDR3: CASSNILGTDTQYF; DNA: TGTGCCAGCAGCAACATCCTCGGGACAGATACGCAGTATTTT
size: .; V: TRBV11-2; J: TRBJ1-3; D: TRBD1; CDR3: CASSNRDRGLGNTIYF; DNA: TGTGCCAGCAGCAACCGGGACAGGGGGCTTGGAAACACCATATATTTT
size: .; V: TRBV6-4; J: TRBJ1-1; D: .; CDR3: CASSDSNNGNTEAFF; DNA: TGTGCCAGCAGTGACTCGAATAACGGGAACACTGAAGCTTTCTTT
size: .; V: TRBV14; J: TRBJ2-5; D: TRBD2; CDR3: CASSQPSGAQETQYF; DNA: TGTGCCAGCAGCCAACCTAGCGGGGCCCAAGAGACCCAGTACTTC
size: .; V: TRBV18; J: TRBJ1-1; D: TRBD1; CDR3: CASSPLQGTLNTEAFF; DNA: TGTGCCAGCTCACCTTTACAGGGGACCCTGAACACTGAAGCTTTCTTT